Presented here are 30 T cell receptor beta chains from one specimen sequenced in a study of cytomegalovirus exposure and HLA in healthy donors. This table comes from immunoSEQ multiplex PCR, and its TCRdb copy is limited to in-frame clones, with some not included. In the table there are hundreds of thousands of clones, roughly 90% of which are singletons. Sequencing input: PBMCs. The receptors derive from a woman younger than 30 in good health and CMV-seronegative.

The chain combines TRBV6-6 with TRBJ2-7; 8 bases are shared with TRBD1. Trimming took 5 bases from V and 2 from J; bases not matched to a gene: 11. Germline CDR1 is MNHNY and CDR2 is SVGAGI (reference sequence). CDR3 length: 16 amino acids. CDR3 DNA sequence: TGTGCCAGCAGTGGAGGATACAGGGGGACCGCCTACGAGCAGTACTTC. This sequence encodes CASSGGYRGTAYEQYF.

The chain links TRBV14 to TRBJ1-2; a possible D gene is TRBD1 (5 bases). Per germline, CDR1 SGHDN and CDR2 FVKESK. The germline V and J ends were trimmed by 4 bases and 4 bases, with 13 bases remaining between them. The CDR3 has 14 amino acids. CDR3 coding DNA: TGTGCCAGCAGCCCCCTAATACAGGCCTATGGCTACACCTTC. It translates to CASSPLIQAYGYTF.

The chain has TRBV6-5 and TRBJ2-3; 7 bases line up with TRBD2. CDR1 is MNHEY and CDR2 is SVGAGI in the germline V gene. This CDR3 comprises 16 residues. Trimming cost V 2 bases and J 1 base; bases outside gene matches: 6. This chain's CDR3 is CASSYTLAGGTDTQYF. The CDR3 DNA sequence: TGTGCCAGCAGTTACACTCTCGCGGGGGGCACAGATACGCAGTATTTT.

This rearrangement joins TRBV6-5 to TRBJ1-1; D is uncertain. Trimming pared 6 bases from V and 4 bases from J, leaving 15 bases between. The CDR3 loop spans 14 amino acids. The germline V gene encodes CDR1 MNHEY and CDR2 SVGAGI. As DNA, the CDR3 is TGTGCCAGCAGGCCGCCCCGCGTGTTCACTGAAGCTTTCTTT. Amino acids: CASRPPRVFTEAFF.

This clone was seen only once. The chain recombines TRBV18 with TRBJ1-1; 7 positions agree with TRBD1. Germline assignment: CDR1 KGHSH and CDR2 LQKENI. V lost 3 bases and J lost 1; bases outside the gene matches: 5. The CDR3 sequence is 15 residues long. In nucleotides, the CDR3 is TGTGCCAGCTCACCGACGGGACAGCCGAACACTGAAGCTTTCTTT. It codes for CASSPTGQPNTEAFF. The whole variable domain, remainder taken from reference TRBV18 and TRBJ1-1, is NAGVMQNPRHLVRRRGQEARLRCSPMKGHSHVYWYRQLPEEGLKFMVYLQKENIIDESGMPKERFSAEFPKEGPSILRIQQVVRGDSAAYFCASSPTGQPNTEAFFGQGTRLTVV.

This clone was picked up one time. The CDR3 loop reads CASSLEAGGPDTQYF. In DNA form, the CDR3 reads TGTGCCAGCAGCTTAGAAGCGGGGGGGCCAGATACGCAGTATTTT. V is TRBV7-6 and J is TRBJ2-3, with 10 bases identical to TRBD2. Trimming removed 1 base from V and 4 bases from J; junction bases left unmatched: 2. The CDR3 runs 15 residues. From germline, CDR1 is SGHVS and CDR2 FNYEAQ.

V is TRBV5-4 and J is TRBJ2-7; possible D gene TRBD1, 5 bases. V was shortened by 5 bases and J by 7 bases, with 22 bases between the two germline ends. Germline lookup yields CDR1 SGHNT and CDR2 YYREEE (reference sequence). CDR3 length: 15 amino acids. CDR3: CASSPNQGPAREQYF. CDR3 DNA: TGTGCCAGCAGTCCGAACCAGGGTCCCGCGAGGGAGCAGTACTTC. The entire variable domain, with the rest obtained from reference TRBV5-4 and TRBJ2-7, is as follows: ETGVTQSPTHLIKTRGQQVTLRCSSQSGHNTVSWYQQALGQGPQFIFQYYREEENGRGNFPPRFSGLQFPNYSSELNVNALELDDSALYLCASSPNQGPAREQYFGPGTRLTVT.

The J gene is TRBJ1-1, the V gene TRBV28; TRBD1 matches at 7 bases. This CDR3 has 14 amino acids. CDR1 and CDR2 (germline): MDHEN, SYDVKM. The V segment lost 6 bases and the J segment 3 bases; nucleotides outside the gene matches: 7. The CDR3 DNA sequence: TGTGCCAGCAGCCTAAGGGGGCGAGACACTGAAGCTTTCTTT. Its translation is CASSLRGRDTEAFF.

The chain joins TRBV9 to TRBJ2-1; 7 bases are a match to TRBD1. This CDR3 is 15 amino acids long. V gave up 2 bases and J gave up 4 bases; unmatched junction bases: 6. The germline gives CDR1 SGDLS, CDR2 YYNGEE. The CDR3 reads CASSVSGTAYNEQFF. The CDR3 DNA reads TGTGCCAGCAGCGTTTCCGGGACAGCTTACAATGAGCAGTTCTTC.

This rearrangement joins TRBV5-4 to TRBJ2-2; perhaps TRBD2 as D (7 bases). The CDR3 totals 15 residues. Per the germline V gene, CDR1 is SGHNT and CDR2 is YYREEE (reference sequence). Trimming removed 0 bases from V and 3 bases from J, with 9 bases in between. The CDR3 region is CASSLAGGDTGELFF. CDR3 DNA: TGTGCCAGCAGCTTGGCGGGGGGCGACACCGGGGAGCTGTTTTTT.

The V and J genes are TRBV13 and TRBJ1-1; D is uncertain. V was trimmed by 0 bases and J by 1 base, leaving 15 bases between them. The CDR3 length is 17 residues. In germline, CDR1 is PRHDT, CDR2 FYEKMQ (reference sequence). The CDR3 loop reads CASSLGRAGLANTEAFF. The CDR3 region has the DNA TGTGCCAGCAGCTTAGGCCGCGCGGGTTTAGCGAACACTGAAGCTTTCTTT.

This clone was recorded only once. The V call is TRBV28, the J call TRBJ1-4, with D possibly matching TRBD1 (6 bases). Germline values: CDR1 MDHEN, CDR2 SYDVKM. V was clipped by 6 bases and J by 4 bases, with 12 bases between them. The CDR3 runs to 14 residues. The CDR3 spells CASSPGQFNEKLFF. The CDR3 DNA sequence: TGTGCCAGCAGCCCCGGACAGTTTAATGAAAAACTGTTTTTT.

This chain connects TRBV28 to TRBJ1-5, with 8 bases matching TRBD1. There are 15 residues in the CDR3. CDR1 is MDHEN, CDR2 SYDVKM, per germline. Trimming cost V 4 bases and J 7 bases; bases outside gene matches: 9. CDR3 DNA: TGTGCCAGCAGTTCCTCTACAGGGGGGAGGCAGCCCCAGCATTTT. Translated, it gives CASSSSTGGRQPQHF. The full variable domain, completed using reference TRBV28 and TRBJ1-5, is DVKVTQSSRYLVKRTGEKVFLECVQDMDHENMFWYRQDPGLGLRLIYFSYDVKMKEKGDIPEGYSVSREKKERFSLILESASTNQTSMYLCASSSSTGGRQPQHFGDGTRLSIL.

The chain recombines TRBV19 with TRBJ2-6; a weak D match, TRBD1 (5 bases). CDR1 and CDR2 from the germline V gene are LNHDA and SQIVND (reference sequence). With 3 bases removed from V and 0 bases from J, the gap between germline ends came to 12 bases. The CDR3 consists of 17 residues. The CDR3 sequence is CASSMGRVGSGANVLTF. CDR3 bases: TGTGCCAGTAGTATGGGCAGGGTAGGCTCTGGGGCCAACGTCCTGACTTTC.

The chain uses TRBV19 and TRBJ2-3; 12 bases fit TRBD2. The CDR3 has 18 amino acids. The V and J ends lost 0 bases and 1 base, in that order; junction bases with no gene match: 5. CDR1 is LNHDA, CDR2 SQIVND, per germline (reference sequence). The CDR3 is CASSIDLAGGPRTDTQYF. The CDR3 DNA reads TGTGCCAGTAGTATAGACCTAGCGGGAGGGCCCCGCACAGATACGCAGTATTTT.

The rearrangement uses TRBV7-2 and TRBJ2-1; D remains ambiguous. Trimming removed 3 bases at V and 0 bases at J, with 12 bases between. CDR1 and CDR2 from the germline V gene are SGHTA and FQGNSA. The CDR3 is made up of 16 amino acids. This chain's CDR3 is CASSFPLIGSYNEQFF. As DNA, the CDR3 is TGTGCCAGCAGCTTTCCGTTGATCGGCTCCTACAATGAGCAGTTCTTC.

This clone turned up a few times. This chain links TRBV28 with TRBJ2-7; 7 bases match TRBD2. Trimming cost V 3 bases and J 7 bases; bases outside gene matches: 6. CDR1 MDHEN and CDR2 SYDVKM come from the germline V gene. This CDR3 region has 13 residues. CDR3 DNA sequence: TGTGCCAGCAGTTTTGTGCCGGGAGGAGAGCAGTACTTC. Amino acids: CASSFVPGGEQYF.

V and J are TRBV19 and TRBJ1-1, with a tentative D call TRBD1 (6 bases). Germline V gives CDR1 LNHDA, CDR2 SQIVND (reference sequence). The CDR3 has 13 residues. V lost 6 bases and J lost 2, with 10 bases in between. This CDR3 is CASRDRPNTEAFF. CDR3 nucleotide sequence: TGTGCCAGTAGGGACAGACCAAACACTGAAGCTTTCTTT. The full variable domain, its missing parts supplied by reference TRBV19 and TRBJ1-1, is DGGITQSPKYLFRKEGQNVTLSCEQNLNHDAMYWYRQDPGQGLRLIYYSQIVNDFQKGDIAEGYSVSREKKESFPLTVTSAQKNPTAFYLCASRDRPNTEAFFGQGTRLTVV.

V and J are TRBV7-6 and TRBJ2-7; 7 nucleotides agree with TRBD1. V shed 1 base, J shed 3 bases, and the junction held 3 bases outside the gene matches. CDR3 length: 14 amino acids. The germline V gene encodes CDR1 SGHVS and CDR2 FNYEAQ. CDR3 nucleotide sequence: TGTGCCAGCAGCTTAGGGACAGGTTACTACGAGCAGTACTTC. Protein sequence: CASSLGTGYYEQYF.

The chain links TRBV11-3 to TRBJ2-4; D perhaps matches TRBD1 (7 bases). CDR1 is SGHNT, CDR2 YENEEA, per germline. This CDR3 is 16 amino acids long. V lost 5 bases and J lost 5, with 19 bases in between. CDR3 sequence (DNA): TGTGCCAGCAGCCCGGGGGACAGCCTGGGGCAAAACATTCAGTACTTC. Its protein is CASSPGDSLGQNIQYF.

The J gene is TRBJ1-2, the V gene TRBV19; TRBD1 agrees at 9 bases. With V trimmed by 7 bases and J by 3 bases, 9 bases remained unmatched. Germline V gene data show CDR1 as LNHDA and CDR2 as SQIVND (reference sequence). The CDR3 spans 15 residues. This chain's CDR3 is CASTPGTGGHYGYTF. Here the CDR3 DNA reads TGTGCCAGTACCCCGGGAACAGGGGGCCACTATGGCTACACCTTC.

This chain joins TRBV28 and TRBJ2-2; a weak D match, TRBD1 (6 bases). The CDR3 sequence is 14 residues long. V lost 3 bases and J 6 bases, leaving 11 bases between the germline ends. CDR1 and CDR2 from the germline V gene are MDHEN and SYDVKM. For the CDR3, the DNA is TGTGCCAGCAGTTTCTCTACAGGGTCCGGGGAGCTGTTTTTT. The encoded protein is CASSFSTGSGELFF.

The V gene is TRBV27, the J gene TRBJ2-7, with TRBD2 matching 8 bases. The V segment lost 6 bases and the J segment 5 bases; nucleotides outside the gene matches: 9. The germline gives CDR1 MNHEY, CDR2 SMNVEV (reference sequence). The CDR3 is made up of 14 amino acids. CDR3 DNA sequence: TGTGCCAGCAGACTAAGCGGGAGTATCAACGAGCAGTACTTC. It translates to CASRLSGSINEQYF.

The chain carries TRBV28 and TRBJ2-1; D gene unclear. The germline V gene encodes CDR1 MDHEN and CDR2 SYDVKM. Trimming took off 1 base at V and 5 bases at J, with 12 bases between the two ends. The CDR3 loop spans 15 amino acids. In DNA form, the CDR3 reads TGTGCCAGCAGTTTATTCCGGAGTAGCCACAATGAGCAGTTCTTC. It yields the protein CASSLFRSSHNEQFF.

The chain carries TRBV18 and TRBJ2-6, with 7 bases that match TRBD1. J gave up 0 bases and V 3 bases, and 5 bases lay outside the gene matches. Germline V CDR1 and CDR2: KGHSH, LQKENI. CDR3 length equals 17 residues. The CDR3 reads CASSPPGQFSGANVLTF. The CDR3 DNA reads as TGTGCCAGCTCACCCCCGGGACAGTTCTCTGGGGCCAACGTCCTGACTTTC.

In the case of this clone: Other DNA sequences within the sample encode an identical CDR3. CDR3 coding DNA: TGTGCCAGCAGTTTCGGGACCGGGGAGCTGTTTTTT. Amino acids: CASSFGTGELFF. V is TRBV27 and J is TRBJ2-2, with no clear D. The CDR3 length is 12 residues. CDR1 is MNHEY and CDR2 is SMNVEV in the germline V gene (reference sequence). The V end was cut by 3 bases, the J end by 5 bases, with 4 bases between.

Turning to this clone: Other DNA sequences from this sample encode an identical CDR3 as well. The chain has TRBV6-1 and TRBJ2-2; D remains unclear. The V gene lost 3 bases and the J gene lost 0 bases, with 8 bases spanning the gap. The CDR3 sequence is 15 residues long. The germline V gene encodes CDR1 MNHNS and CDR2 SASEGT. The CDR3 spells CASSDTVTNTGELFF. The CDR3 nucleotides read TGTGCCAGCAGTGATACGGTGACGAACACCGGGGAGCTGTTTTTT.

V usage is TRBV5-5 and J usage is TRBJ2-7; 7 bases are a match to TRBD1. There are 13 residues in the CDR3. Germline V CDR1 and CDR2: SGHKS, YYEKEE (reference sequence). V shed 6 bases and J 5 bases; nucleotides not matched to a gene: 8. CDR3 in amino acids: CASIPQGSNEQYF. The CDR3 DNA sequence: TGTGCCAGCATCCCACAGGGGTCGAACGAGCAGTACTTC.

The chain uses TRBV2 and TRBJ2-5; the match to TRBD1 covers 9 bases. Trimming took 6 bases from V and 4 from J; bases not matched to a gene: 9. The CDR3 sequence is 15 residues long. Germline V gives CDR1 SNHLY, CDR2 FYNNEI. CDR3 sequence reads: CASSRGTGIPETQYF. The CDR3 DNA reads TGTGCCAGCAGCCGGGGGACAGGGATCCCAGAGACCCAGTACTTC. The full variable domain, completed using reference TRBV2 and TRBJ2-5, is EPEVTQTPSHQVTQMGQEVILRCVPISNHLYFYWYRQILGQKVEFLVSFYNNEISEKSEIFDDQFSVERPDGSNFTLKIRSTKLEDSAMYFCASSRGTGIPETQYFGPGTRLLVL.

J is TRBJ2-5 and V is TRBV5-6, with unresolved D. CDR1 and CDR2 from the germline V gene are SGHDT and YYEEEE. V gave up 1 base and J gave up 5 bases, with 12 bases separating them. There are 14 residues in the CDR3. This chain's CDR3 is CASSLNRRMETQYF. The CDR3 DNA follows: TGTGCCAGCAGCTTGAATCGCAGGATGGAGACCCAGTACTTC.